This T cell receptor (beta chain) was retrieved from a study of lymphopenia after photon versus proton radiotherapy. The study's findings and limits: Post-nadir diversity loss with photons came from oligoclonal expansion, particularly CD8+ Temra cells. Survival link was tested only in deceased patients; proton benefit remains a possibility.

Measured with immunoSEQ multiplex PCR; TCRdb has only the in-frame clones, and not every one. Seen here are about 42,000 clones, under 85% observed once, and the top ten hold around 25%. To note about this clone: Antigen specificity is unknown.

CDR1 and CDR2 (germline): MNHNY, SVGAGI (reference sequence). The CDR3 extends over 12 amino acids. The V end lost 8 bases, the J end lost 4 bases, and 11 bases lay between the germline ends. This chain uses TRBV6-6 with TRBJ1-2, with D possibly matching TRBD1 (5 bases). This specimen was peripheral blood, taken from a patient treated with proton-based radiotherapy. The clonotype comes from a woman aged 70-85 years with pancreatic cancer. In DNA form, the CDR3 reads TGTGCCAGCGGGGCGGGCGGCTATGGCTACACCTTC. Protein: CASGAGGYGYTF.